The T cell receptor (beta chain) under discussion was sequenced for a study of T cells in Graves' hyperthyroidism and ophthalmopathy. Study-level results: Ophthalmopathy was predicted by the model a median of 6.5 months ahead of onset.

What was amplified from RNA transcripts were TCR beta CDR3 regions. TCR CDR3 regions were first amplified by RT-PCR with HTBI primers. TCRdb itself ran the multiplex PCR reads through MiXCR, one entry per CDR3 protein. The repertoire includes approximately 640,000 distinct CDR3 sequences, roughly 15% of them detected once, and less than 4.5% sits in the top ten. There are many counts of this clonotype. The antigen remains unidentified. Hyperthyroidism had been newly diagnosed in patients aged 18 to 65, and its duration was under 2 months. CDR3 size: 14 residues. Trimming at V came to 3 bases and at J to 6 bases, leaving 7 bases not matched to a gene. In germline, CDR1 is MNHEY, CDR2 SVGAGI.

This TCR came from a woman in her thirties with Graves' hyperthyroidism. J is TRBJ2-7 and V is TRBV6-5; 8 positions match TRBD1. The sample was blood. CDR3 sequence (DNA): TGTGCCAGCAGTTATAGGACAGGGAGGTCCGAGCAGTACTTC. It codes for CASSYRTGRSEQYF.